This T cell receptor beta chain was captured by sequencing in a study of T cell repertoires in cytomegalovirus infection. Study background: Indicated by public TCR beta signatures were CMV infection and matching HLA type.

There are 14 residues in the CDR3. V gave up 6 bases and J gave up 4 bases, with 13 bases separating them. TCRdb called the reads again in MiXCR, with one record for every CDR3 protein. This sample has 450,000 to 650,000 distinct CDR3 sequences, with around 27% found just once. Material for sequencing was PBMCs. This chain uses TRBV12-3 or TRBV12-4 with TRBJ1-5; D gene ambiguous. This clonotype was obtained from a human donor in good health (CMV status not recorded). Some clones in this sample may be carry-over from other donors' samples. The CDR3 here is CASSPRLENQPQHF. CDR3 DNA sequence: TGTGCCAGCAGCCCCCGACTGGAAAATCAGCCCCAGCATTTT.